This T cell receptor beta chain is from a study of shared clonotypes between healthy human individuals. Study background: Samples came from two female and a few male donors aged 18 to 49. Overall study findings and caveats: Among several donors, roughly 5% of naive CD4 clonotypes were found in common.

The data were produced by immunoSEQ multiplex PCR, yet TCRdb's version contains in-frame clones alone and is incomplete. The sample has over a million clones, 98% to 99% seen once. Concerning this clone itself: Its matching antigen is unknown.

CDR3 length equals 14 residues. V lost 4 bases, J lost 1 base, and 11 bases lay in between. Germline-derived CDR1 and CDR2 are SGHNT and YYREEE (reference sequence). The rearrangement joins TRBV5-4 to TRBJ1-1, with a tentative D call TRBD1 (5 bases). Material for sequencing was naive CD4+ T cells sorted from blood. Subset indicated: CD45RA+ positively selected. The receptor was isolated from a man younger than 40 in good health. CDR3 DNA: TGTGCCAGCAGCCGCCGGGACGGGAACACTGAAGCTTTCTTT. This encodes CASSRRDGNTEAFF. The whole variable domain, remainder taken from reference TRBV5-4 and TRBJ1-1, is ETGVTQSPTHLIKTRGQQVTLRCSSQSGHNTVSWYQQALGQGPQFIFQYYREEENGRGNFPPRFSGLQFPNYSSELNVNALELDDSALYLCASSRRDGNTEAFFGQGTRLTVV.